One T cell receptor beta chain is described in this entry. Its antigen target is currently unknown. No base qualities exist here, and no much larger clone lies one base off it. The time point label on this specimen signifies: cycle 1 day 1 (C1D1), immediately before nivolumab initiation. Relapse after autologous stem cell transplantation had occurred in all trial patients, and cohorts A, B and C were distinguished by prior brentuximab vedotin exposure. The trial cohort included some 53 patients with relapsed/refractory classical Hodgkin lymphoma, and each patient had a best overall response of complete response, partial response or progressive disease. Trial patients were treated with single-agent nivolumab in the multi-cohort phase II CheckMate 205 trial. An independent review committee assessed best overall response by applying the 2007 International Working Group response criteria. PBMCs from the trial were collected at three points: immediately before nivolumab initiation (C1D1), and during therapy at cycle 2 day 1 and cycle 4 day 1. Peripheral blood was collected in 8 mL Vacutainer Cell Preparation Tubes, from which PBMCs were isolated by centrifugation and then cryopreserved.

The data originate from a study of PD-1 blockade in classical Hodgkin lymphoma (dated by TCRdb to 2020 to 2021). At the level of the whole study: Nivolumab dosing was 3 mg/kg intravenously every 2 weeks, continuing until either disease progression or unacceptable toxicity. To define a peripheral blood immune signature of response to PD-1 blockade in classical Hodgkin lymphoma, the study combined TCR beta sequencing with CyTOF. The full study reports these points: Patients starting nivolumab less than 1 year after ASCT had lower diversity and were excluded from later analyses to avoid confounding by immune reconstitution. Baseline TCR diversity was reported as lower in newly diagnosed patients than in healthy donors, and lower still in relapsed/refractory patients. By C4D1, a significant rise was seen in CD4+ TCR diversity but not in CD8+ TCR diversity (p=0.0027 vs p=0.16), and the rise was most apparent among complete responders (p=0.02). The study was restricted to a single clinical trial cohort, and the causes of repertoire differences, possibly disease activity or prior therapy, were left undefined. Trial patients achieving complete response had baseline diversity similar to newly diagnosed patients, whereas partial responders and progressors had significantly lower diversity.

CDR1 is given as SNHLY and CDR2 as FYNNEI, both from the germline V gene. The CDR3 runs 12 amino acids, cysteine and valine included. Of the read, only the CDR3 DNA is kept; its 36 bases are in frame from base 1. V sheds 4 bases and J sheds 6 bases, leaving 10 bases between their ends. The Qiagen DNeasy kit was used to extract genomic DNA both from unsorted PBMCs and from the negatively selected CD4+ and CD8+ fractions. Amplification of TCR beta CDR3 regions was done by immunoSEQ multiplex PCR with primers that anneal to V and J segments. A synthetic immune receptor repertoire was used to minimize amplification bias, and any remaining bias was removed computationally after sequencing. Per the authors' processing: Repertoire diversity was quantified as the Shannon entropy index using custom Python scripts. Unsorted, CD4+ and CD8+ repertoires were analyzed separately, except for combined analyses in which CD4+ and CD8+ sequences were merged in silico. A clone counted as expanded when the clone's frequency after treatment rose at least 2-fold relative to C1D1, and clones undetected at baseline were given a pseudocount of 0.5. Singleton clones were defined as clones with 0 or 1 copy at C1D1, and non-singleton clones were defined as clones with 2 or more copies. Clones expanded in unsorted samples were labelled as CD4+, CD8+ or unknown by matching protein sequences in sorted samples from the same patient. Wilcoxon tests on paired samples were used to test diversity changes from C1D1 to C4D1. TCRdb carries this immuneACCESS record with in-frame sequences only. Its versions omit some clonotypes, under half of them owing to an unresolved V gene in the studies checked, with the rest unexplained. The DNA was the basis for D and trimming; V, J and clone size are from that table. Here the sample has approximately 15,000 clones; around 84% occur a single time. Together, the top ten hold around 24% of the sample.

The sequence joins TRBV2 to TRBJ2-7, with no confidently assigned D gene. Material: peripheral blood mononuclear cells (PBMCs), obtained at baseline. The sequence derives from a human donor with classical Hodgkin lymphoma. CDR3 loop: CASSVTGREQYV. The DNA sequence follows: TGTGCCAGCAGTGTGACCGGTCGCGAGCAGTACGTC.